The 28 T cell receptor beta chains below come from one sample, sequenced in a study of response to subunit inactivated influenza vaccine. TCRdb independently ran MiXCR on the RT-PCR reads; one entry per CDR3 protein. The sample contains 500,000 to 600,000 distinct CDR3 sequences, 11% to 15% of which appear only once. Sequenced here: PBMCs from blood, sampled roughly 12 days after vaccination. The receptor source for this set is a man aged 50 to 60 who received an inactivated influenza vaccine.

This clonotype appeared many times. V usage is TRBV29-1 and J usage is TRBJ1-1, with a possible D match to TRBD1 (5 bases). This CDR3 region has 12 residues. V was clipped by 7 bases and J by 1 base, with 10 bases between them. Germline CDR1 and CDR2: SQVTM and ANQGSEA. The CDR3 sequence: CSGGETNTEAFF. CDR3 nucleotides: TGCAGCGGGGGGGAGACGAACACTGAAGCTTTCTTT.

The chain carries TRBV24-1 and TRBJ2-3; a weak D match, TRBD2 (5 bases). The germline V gene has CDR1 KGHDR and CDR2 SFDVKD. Trimming left V 8 bases short and J 1 base short, with 12 bases between. The CDR3 covers 14 residues. CDR3 amino acids: CATTERRGTDTQYF. The CDR3 coding sequence is TGTGCCACCACCGAGAGGCGGGGCACAGATACGCAGTATTTT.

In this sample, this clonotype turned up a few times. This sequence joins TRBV15 and TRBJ1-5, with D possibly TRBD1 on 6 matching bases. The V and J ends lost 0 bases and 0 bases respectively, with 6 bases between them. The CDR3 contains 15 residues. The germline V gene encodes CDR1 LNHNV and CDR2 YYDKDF (reference sequence). Here the CDR3 DNA reads TGTGCCACCAGCAGAGAGGACAGTAGCAATCAGCCCCAGCATTTT. Its translation is CATSREDSSNQPQHF.

The chain uses TRBV5-6 and TRBJ2-3; TRBD1 matches 7 bases. The CDR3 contains 14 residues. J was trimmed by 2 bases and V by 7 bases; bases with no gene match: 7. From germline, CDR1 is SGHDT and CDR2 YYEEEE. The CDR3 loop is CASRNRGITDTQYF. The DNA of the CDR3 is TGTGCCAGCCGGAACAGGGGTATCACAGATACGCAGTATTTT.

The chain is built from TRBV10-3 and TRBJ2-7, with 11 bases identical to TRBD2. There are 15 residues in the CDR3. CDR1 is ENHRY, CDR2 SYGVKD, per germline. V trimming: 6 bases; J trimming: 2 bases; junction bases outside the gene matches: 6. CDR3 in amino acids: CAISRGLAATYEQYF. The CDR3 bases are TGTGCCATCAGCCGGGGACTAGCGGCCACCTACGAGCAGTACTTC.

CDR3 amino acids: CASSQRTEYF. CDR3 in DNA: TGCGCCAGCAGTCAGAGAACGGAGTACTTC. The gene calls are TRBV23-1 and TRBJ2-7; no reliable D call. TRBV23-1 counts as an open reading frame of uncertain function. This CDR3 has 10 amino acids. Trimming stripped 3 bases from V and 11 bases from J, with 8 bases between.

The chain employs TRBV6-2 or TRBV6-3 and TRBJ1-5; 7 bases fit TRBD1. CDR1 and CDR2 from the germline V gene are MNHEY and SVGEGT. CDR3 length equals 15 residues. Trimming cost V 7 bases and J 0 bases; bases outside gene matches: 6. Here the CDR3 reads CASNPDRYSNQPQHF. The CDR3 DNA is TGTGCCAGCAACCCGGACAGGTATAGCAATCAGCCCCAGCATTTT.

The table lists this clonotype with a few counts. The J gene is TRBJ2-7, the V gene TRBV20-1; possible D gene TRBD1, 5 bases. The CDR3 runs 15 residues. The germline gives CDR1 DFQATT, CDR2 SNEGSKA (reference sequence). The germline V and J ends were trimmed by 4 bases and 5 bases, with 21 bases remaining between them. The CDR3 nucleotides read TGCAGTGCTACCACCCAGAGGCAGGGCCCCCACGAGCAGTACTTC. This codes for CSATTQRQGPHEQYF.

This clonotype was observed a single time. The V gene is TRBV20-1, the J gene TRBJ2-1; the match to TRBD2 covers 15 bases. Unmatched junction bases numbered 6, after V lost 6 bases and J lost 6 bases. This CDR3 is built from 15 residues. In germline, CDR1 is DFQATT, CDR2 SNEGSKA (reference sequence). CDR3 nucleotide sequence: TGCAGTGCCGGCCGGACTAGCGGGGGGGGCAATGAGCAGTTCTTC. Its translation: CSAGRTSGGGNEQFF.

The chain uses TRBV12-3 or TRBV12-4 and TRBJ1-5, with D perhaps TRBD1 (6 bases). Trimming shortened V by 3 bases and J by 6 bases, and 12 bases separated the two germline ends. This CDR3 comprises 14 residues. CDR3: CASSFSGDGQPQHF. CDR3 bases: TGTGCCAGCAGTTTCTCAGGGGATGGTCAGCCCCAGCATTTT.

The CDR3 bases are TGTGCCAGCGAGGCGGGAGCCCTCTCCTACGAGCAGTACTTC. It is translated as CASEAGALSYEQYF. The V and J genes are TRBV2 and TRBJ2-7, with 7 bases fitting TRBD2. The CDR3 totals 14 residues. Germline V lookup: CDR1 SNHLY, CDR2 FYNNEI. The V segment lost 8 bases and the J segment 0 bases; nucleotides outside the gene matches: 7.

The gene calls are TRBV12-3 or TRBV12-4 and TRBJ1-3; the match to TRBD1 covers 8 bases. With 5 bases clipped from V and 3 bases from J, the junction kept 6 bases outside the gene matches. This CDR3 region has 15 residues. Here the CDR3 reads CASSADRDGGNTIYF. CDR3 coding DNA: TGTGCCAGCAGTGCGGACAGGGATGGTGGAAACACCATATATTTT.

This clonotype has only a few counts. An end of the junction differs from the germline gene, which may be a read error. The J gene is TRBJ1-4, the V gene TRBV15, with D hard to call. The germline CDR1 and CDR2 sequences are LNHNV and YYDKDF (reference sequence). The CDR3 covers 14 residues. For the CDR3, the DNA is TGTGCCGCCAGCAGGCCTACCGAGGTTGAAAAACTGTTTTTT. It codes for CAASRPTEVEKLFF.

The sample holds a few counts of this clonotype. The J gene is TRBJ2-1, the V gene TRBV6-2 or TRBV6-3; 9 positions match TRBD2. The junction had 14 bases not matched to a gene; V was cut back by 7 bases and J by 7 bases. The CDR3 runs 16 residues. Germline loops: CDR1 MNHEY, CDR2 SVGEGT. The CDR3, as DNA: TGTGCCAGCAACCATGGGGGACTAGCCAGGGGGAATGAGCAGTTCTTC. Protein sequence: CASNHGGLARGNEQFF.

In this sample, this clonotype turned up once. V is TRBV27 and J is TRBJ2-5; 8 nucleotides agree with TRBD2. This CDR3 contains 17 residues. Germline CDR1 and CDR2: MNHEY and SMNVEV (reference sequence). The trim removed 6 bases at V and 5 bases at J, leaving 17 bases unmatched. Here the CDR3 reads CASRRTPGLAWRETQYF. The CDR3, as DNA: TGTGCCAGCAGACGGACCCCAGGACTAGCTTGGCGGGAGACCCAGTACTTC.

This chain links TRBV29-1 with TRBJ1-2; D unresolved. With 1 base removed from V and 8 bases from J, the gap between germline ends came to 11 bases. This CDR3 has 12 amino acids. Germline values: CDR1 SQVTM, CDR2 ANQGSEA. This CDR3 is CSVEGGQEGYTF. In nucleotides, the CDR3 is TGCAGCGTTGAAGGAGGGCAGGAGGGCTACACCTTC.

This chain links TRBV4-3 with TRBJ1-2; weak D call: TRBD1 (5 bases). Trimming pared 0 bases from V and 0 bases from J, leaving 14 bases between. Germline V gene sequence: CDR1 LGHNA, CDR2 YSLEER. The CDR3 is 17 amino acids. The CDR3 DNA follows: TGCGCCAGCAGCCAAGACCTCGGGACGCAAGCTAACTATGGCTACACCTTC. This encodes CASSQDLGTQANYGYTF.

Only a few counts were recorded for this clonotype. The rearrangement links TRBV7-8 to TRBJ1-1; unclear D gene. The CDR3 extends over 13 amino acids. Trimming removed 3 bases at V and 5 bases at J, with 10 bases between. Germline CDR1 reads SGHVS; CDR2 reads FQNEAQ. The CDR3 DNA follows: TGTGCCAGCAGCTTCGAAAGAAGTACTGAAGCTTTCTTT. Amino acids: CASSFERSTEAFF.

The sample holds a few counts of this clonotype. The chain employs TRBV11-2 and TRBJ2-3; 7 nucleotides agree with TRBD2. The V gene end was trimmed by 5 bases and the J gene end by 2 bases; junction bases not matched to a gene: 16. CDR3 length: 18 amino acids. Germline loops: CDR1 SGHAT, CDR2 FQNNGV. The CDR3 DNA is TGTGCCAGCAGCCCGCCGCCCAGCGGGATAATGGTCACAGATACGCAGTATTTT. Its translation is CASSPPPSGIMVTDTQYF.

The V gene is TRBV15, the J gene TRBJ2-2; D unresolved. The CDR3 has 14 amino acids. CDR1 is LNHNV, CDR2 YYDKDF, per germline (reference sequence). Between the trimmed V and J ends, which lost 5 bases and 1 base, there was a span of 8 bases. In DNA, the CDR3 is TGTGCCACCAGCCCGACGAGGAACACCGGGGAGCTGTTTTTT. Encoded protein: CATSPTRNTGELFF.

This clonotype was counted between two and nine times. The gene calls are TRBV5-1 and TRBJ2-7, with D perhaps TRBD1 (6 bases). There are 14 residues in the CDR3. V lost 2 bases and J lost 5, with 14 bases in between. Germline V gives CDR1 SGHRS, CDR2 YFSETQ. CDR3 sequence: CASSFTQGRHEQYF. DNA for the CDR3: TGCGCCAGCAGCTTCACGCAGGGGCGTCACGAGCAGTACTTC.

The genes are TRBV4-2 and TRBJ1-2; possible D gene TRBD1, 6 bases. The V gene's germline CDR1 is LGHNA and CDR2 YNFKEQ. V lost 0 bases and J lost 4, with 12 bases in between. The CDR3 loop spans 15 amino acids. CDR3 in amino acids: CASSQDSGHIYGYTF. For the CDR3, the DNA is TGTGCCAGCAGCCAAGACTCGGGACACATCTATGGCTACACCTTC.

This clonotype was seen a handful of times. The chain joins TRBV6-2 or TRBV6-3 to TRBJ2-3; possibly TRBD2 for D (6 bases). Germline loops: CDR1 MNHEY, CDR2 SVGEGT. This CDR3 is 16 amino acids long. The V and J ends lost 4 bases and 5 bases respectively, with 19 bases between them. The CDR3 loop is CASSSGLAFGGDTQYF. In DNA, the CDR3 is TGTGCCAGCAGTTCCGGGCTAGCTTTCGGGGGAGATACGCAGTATTTT.

In its sample, this clonotype was seen many times. The genes are TRBV7-2 and TRBJ2-3; TRBD2 matches 15 bases. Per germline, CDR1 SGHTA and CDR2 FQGNSA. The CDR3 extends over 16 amino acids. V lost 4 bases, J lost 7 bases, and 6 bases stayed unmatched. The CDR3 loop is CASSSGLAGGPHTQYF. In DNA form, the CDR3 reads TGTGCCAGCAGCTCCGGACTAGCGGGAGGGCCACATACGCAGTATTTT.

In this sample, this clonotype turned up a few times. The rearrangement links TRBV3-1 to TRBJ2-1; D unclear. Germline V gene data show CDR1 as LGHDT and CDR2 as YNNKEL (reference sequence). CDR3 length equals 14 residues. Between the trimmed V and J ends, which lost 3 bases and 6 bases, there was a span of 12 bases. The CDR3 DNA sequence: TGTGCCAGCAGCCACTCACTGAGCCCCAATGAGCAGTTCTTC. Translation gives CASSHSLSPNEQFF.

This clonotype has a handful of counts. The J gene is TRBJ1-4, the V gene TRBV28; D remains unclear. Germline-derived CDR1 and CDR2 are MDHEN and SYDVKM. The CDR3 loop spans 14 amino acids. Trimming took 4 bases from V and 8 from J, leaving 14 bases between them. The chain's CDR3 is CASSSLGGREKLFF. In DNA form, the CDR3 reads TGTGCCAGCAGTTCCCTAGGCGGCCGGGAAAAACTGTTTTTT.

This sequence joins TRBV20-1 and TRBJ2-5; D ambiguous. The CDR3 runs to 15 residues. The germline gives CDR1 DFQATT, CDR2 SNEGSKA (reference sequence). V lost 0 bases, J lost 0 bases, and 11 bases lay in between. The CDR3 protein is CSARDLIHHQETQYF. CDR3 coding DNA: TGCAGTGCTAGAGATCTAATACACCACCAAGAGACCCAGTACTTC.

This clonotype was observed at least ten times. The V call is TRBV5-1, the J call TRBJ2-2; 7 positions match TRBD1. The CDR3 totals 16 residues. The V segment lost 0 bases and the J segment 2 bases; nucleotides outside the gene matches: 4. CDR1 and CDR2 (germline): SGHRS, YFSETQ. The CDR3, as DNA: TGCGCCAGCAGCTTGGCAGGGGGAGCCAACACCGGGGAGCTGTTTTTT. Its protein product is CASSLAGGANTGELFF.